This paragraph covers one TCR beta chain sequence. Its antigen is unidentified. The V gene's germline CDR1 is MNHEY and CDR2 SVGAGI. CDR3 length: 16 amino acids. V was cut by 0 bases and J by 4 bases, with 15 bases left in between. The data stem from a study of radiation and T cells in renal cell carcinoma. Study-wide findings and caveats: From baseline, blood top tumor clonotypes peaked at 2 weeks post-radiation. Without pretreatment biopsies, baseline tumor clonotype presence was undetermined.

Time point noted: blood 4 weeks post-SBRT, at nephrectomy. The treatment is: 15 Gy SBRT to primary tumor, nephrectomy 4 weeks later. Nephrectomy followed 15 Gy stereotactic body radiation by 4 weeks. Clear cell pathology was present in this patient's renal cell carcinoma. Assay: immunoSEQ multiplex PCR; the TCRdb copy retains only in-frame clones and omits some. Here the sample spans over 60,000 clones, roughly 83% being singletons. The source of this sequence is a woman aged 55-70 years with renal cell carcinoma. The V and J genes are TRBV6-5 and TRBJ1-1, with a tentative D call TRBD1 (5 bases). The material was blood, obtained from a patient whose treatment included radiotherapy and nephrectomy. CDR3 in DNA: TGTGCCAGCAGTTACTCGACAGCCTCCGGCAGCACTGAAGCTTTCTTT. This gives the protein CASSYSTASGSTEAFF.